This T cell receptor beta chain was recorded in a study of metastatic and nonmetastatic thyroid tumors. Background on the study: Malignant and benign thyroid patients had repertoires compared in peripheral blood and tumor or nodule tissue.

In the original analysis: The study built a papillary thyroid cancer distant-metastasis classifier from CDR3 differences across clinicopathological groups. TCRdb re-analyzed the PCR reads using MiXCR. These V and J calls derive from TCRdb rather than the authors' analysis. The data hold tens of thousands of clones, with more than 20% observed a single time. All patients reached thyroid surgery having received no treatment beforehand. About this clone: Its antigen is as yet unknown.

CDR3 length: 14 amino acids. Trimming stripped 1 base from V and 3 bases from J, with 10 bases between. Germline values: CDR1 SGHDN, CDR2 FVKESK. Study-wide points: Versus benign nodules, malignant thyroid tumors reportedly had significantly higher TCR beta diversity, in blood and tumor.

This rearrangement joins TRBV14 to TRBJ2-7; possibly TRBD1 for D (5 bases). Source material: tumor tissue. The sequence was obtained from a female donor with papillary thyroid cancer or a benign thyroid nodule (not recorded which). Some clones in this sample may be carry-over from other donors' samples. The CDR3 loop reads CASSQGIGVYEQYF. CDR3 nucleotides: TGTGCCAGCAGCCAAGGGATAGGGGTCTACGAGCAGTACTTC.